The TCR beta chain described here comes from a study of blood T cell repertoires in COVID-19. As for the study in general: Sites in the United States, Italy and Spain provided acute and convalescent COVID-19 samples. The analysed material was cDNA or gDNA that came from T cells, B-cell-depleted T cells, or PBMCs.

Profiled with immunoSEQ multiplex PCR; TCRdb holds only in-frame clones, not every one. The sample carries 72,000 or so clones, under 90% recorded once. This clone has only a few counts. Specimen: peripheral blood. This clonotype originated in a man between 70 and 80 years old who had recovered from COVID-19.

The CDR3 DNA reads TGTGCCAGTAGTGATGCGGGGGCTGGTTCCTATGGCTACACCTTC. Amino acid sequence: CASSDAGAGSYGYTF. The chain links TRBV19 to TRBJ1-2; D is possibly TRBD1 (6 bases). The CDR3 extends over 15 amino acids. Germline values: CDR1 LNHDA, CDR2 SQIVND (reference sequence). V was trimmed by 5 bases and J by 4 bases, leaving 17 bases between them.